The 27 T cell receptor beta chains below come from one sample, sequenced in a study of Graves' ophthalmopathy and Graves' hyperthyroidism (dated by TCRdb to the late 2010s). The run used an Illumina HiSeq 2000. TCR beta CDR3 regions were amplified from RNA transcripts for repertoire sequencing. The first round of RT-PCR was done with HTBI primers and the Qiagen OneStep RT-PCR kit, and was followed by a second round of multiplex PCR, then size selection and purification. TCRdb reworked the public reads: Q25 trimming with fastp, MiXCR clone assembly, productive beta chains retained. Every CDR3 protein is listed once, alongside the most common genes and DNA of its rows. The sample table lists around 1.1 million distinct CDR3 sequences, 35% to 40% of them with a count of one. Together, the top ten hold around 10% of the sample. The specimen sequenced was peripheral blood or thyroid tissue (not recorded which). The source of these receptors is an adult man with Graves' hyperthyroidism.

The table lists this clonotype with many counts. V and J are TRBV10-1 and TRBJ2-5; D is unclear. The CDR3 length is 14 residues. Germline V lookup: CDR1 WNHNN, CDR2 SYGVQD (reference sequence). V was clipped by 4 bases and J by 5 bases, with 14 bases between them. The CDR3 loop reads CASSGSESGETQYF. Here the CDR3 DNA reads TGCGCCAGCAGTGGATCAGAAAGTGGGGAGACCCAGTACTTC.

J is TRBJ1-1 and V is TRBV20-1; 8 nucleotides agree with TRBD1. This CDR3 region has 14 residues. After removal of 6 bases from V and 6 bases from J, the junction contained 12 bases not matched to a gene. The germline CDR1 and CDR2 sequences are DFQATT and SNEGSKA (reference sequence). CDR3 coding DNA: TGCAGTGCCCCAAGCAACAGGGGGAGGCCTGAAGCTTTCTTT. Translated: CSAPSNRGRPEAFF.

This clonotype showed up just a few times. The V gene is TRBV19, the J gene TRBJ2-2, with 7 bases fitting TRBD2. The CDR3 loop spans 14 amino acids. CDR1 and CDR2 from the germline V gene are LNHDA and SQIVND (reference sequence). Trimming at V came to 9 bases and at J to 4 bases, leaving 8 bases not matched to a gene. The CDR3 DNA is TGTGCCAGCTCCGGACTAGTCGGCACCGGGGAGCTGTTTTTT. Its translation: CASSGLVGTGELFF.

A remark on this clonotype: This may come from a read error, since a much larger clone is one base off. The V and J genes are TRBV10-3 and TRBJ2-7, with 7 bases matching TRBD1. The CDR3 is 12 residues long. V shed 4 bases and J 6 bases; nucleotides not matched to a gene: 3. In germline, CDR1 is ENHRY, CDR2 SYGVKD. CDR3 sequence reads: CAISADRVEQYF. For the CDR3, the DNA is TGTGCCATCAGTGCTGACAGGGTCGAGCAGTACTTC.

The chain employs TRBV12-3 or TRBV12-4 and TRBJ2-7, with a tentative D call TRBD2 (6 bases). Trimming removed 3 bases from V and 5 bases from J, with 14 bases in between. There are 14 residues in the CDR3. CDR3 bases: TGTGCCAGCAGTTTTTACGGGAGCCCACACGAGCAGTACTTC. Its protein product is CASSFYGSPHEQYF.

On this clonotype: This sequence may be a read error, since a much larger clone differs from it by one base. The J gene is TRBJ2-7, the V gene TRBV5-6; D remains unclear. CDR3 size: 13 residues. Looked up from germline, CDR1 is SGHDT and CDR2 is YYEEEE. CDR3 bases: TGTGACAGCAGCTTGGCGCAAAGACGGGAGCAGTACTTC. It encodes CDSSLAQRREQYF.

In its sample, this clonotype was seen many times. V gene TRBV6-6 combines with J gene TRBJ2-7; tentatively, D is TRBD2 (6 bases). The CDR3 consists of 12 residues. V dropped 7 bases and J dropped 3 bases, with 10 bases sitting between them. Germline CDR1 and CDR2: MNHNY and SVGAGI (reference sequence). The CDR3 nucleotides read TGTGCCAGCAATGGGGGGAACTACGAGCAGTACTTC. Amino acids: CASNGGNYEQYF.

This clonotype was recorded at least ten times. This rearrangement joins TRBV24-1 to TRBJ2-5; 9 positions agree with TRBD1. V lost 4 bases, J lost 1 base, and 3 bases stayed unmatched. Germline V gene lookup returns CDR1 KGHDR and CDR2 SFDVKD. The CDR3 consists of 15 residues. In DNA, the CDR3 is TGTGCCACCAGTGAGCTGACAGGGGGCCAAGAGACCCAGTACTTC. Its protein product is CATSELTGGQETQYF.

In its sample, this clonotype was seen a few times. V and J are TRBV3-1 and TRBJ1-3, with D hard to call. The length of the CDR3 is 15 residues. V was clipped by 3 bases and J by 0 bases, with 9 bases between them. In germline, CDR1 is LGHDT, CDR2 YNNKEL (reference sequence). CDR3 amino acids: CASSQDTVSGNTIYF. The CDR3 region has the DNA TGTGCCAGCAGCCAGGATACCGTCTCTGGAAACACCATATATTTT.

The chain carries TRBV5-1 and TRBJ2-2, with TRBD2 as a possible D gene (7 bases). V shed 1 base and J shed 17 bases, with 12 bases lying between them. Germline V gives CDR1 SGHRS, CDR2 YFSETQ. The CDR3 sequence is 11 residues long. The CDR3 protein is CASSLSGGCFF. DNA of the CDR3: TGCGCCAGCAGCTTGTCGGGGGGCTGTTTTTTT.

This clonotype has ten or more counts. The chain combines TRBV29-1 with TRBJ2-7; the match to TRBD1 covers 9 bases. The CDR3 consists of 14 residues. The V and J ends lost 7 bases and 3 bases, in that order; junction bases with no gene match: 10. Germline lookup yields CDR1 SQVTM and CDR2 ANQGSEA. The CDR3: CSAKNTGQGYEQYF. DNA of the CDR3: TGCAGCGCCAAAAACACGGGACAGGGCTACGAGCAGTACTTC.

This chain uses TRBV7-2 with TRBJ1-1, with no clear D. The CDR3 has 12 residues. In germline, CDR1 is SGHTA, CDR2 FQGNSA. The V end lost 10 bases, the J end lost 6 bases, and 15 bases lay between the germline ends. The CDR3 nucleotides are TGTGCCACCGCCGGTCAGGCGGCTGAAGCTTTCTTT. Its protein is CATAGQAAEAFF.

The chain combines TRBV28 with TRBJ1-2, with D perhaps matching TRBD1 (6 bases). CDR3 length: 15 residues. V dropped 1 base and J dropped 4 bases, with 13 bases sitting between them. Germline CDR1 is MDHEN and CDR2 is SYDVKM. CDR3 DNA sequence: TGTGCCAGCAGTTTATACGGGGGGCCTATCTATGGCTACACCTTC. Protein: CASSLYGGPIYGYTF.

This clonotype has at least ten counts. Written as DNA, the CDR3 is TGTGCCAGCAGCGCGGACAGGGGGTTCACTATGAACACTGAAGCTTTCTTT. As protein: CASSADRGFTMNTEAFF. The V gene is TRBV9, the J gene TRBJ1-1; TRBD1 agrees at 10 bases. The CDR3 runs 17 residues. V was pared by 3 bases and J by 0 bases, with 8 bases of the junction left unmatched. Germline-derived CDR1 and CDR2 are SGDLS and YYNGEE. Filled out from reference TRBV9 and TRBJ1-1, the complete variable domain reads DSGVTQTPKHLITATGQRVTLRCSPRSGDLSVYWYQQSLDQGLQFLIQYYNGEERAKGNILERFSAQQFPDLHSELNLSSLELGDSALYFCASSADRGFTMNTEAFFGQGTRLTVV.

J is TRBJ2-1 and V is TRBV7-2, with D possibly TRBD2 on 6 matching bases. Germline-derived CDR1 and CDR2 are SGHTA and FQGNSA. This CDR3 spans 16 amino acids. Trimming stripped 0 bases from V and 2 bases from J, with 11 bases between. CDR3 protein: CASSLARAGPYNEQFF. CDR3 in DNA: TGTGCCAGCAGCTTAGCGCGGGCGGGGCCCTACAATGAGCAGTTCTTC.

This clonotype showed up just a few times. The CDR3 loop is CASRTGWPLNTEAFF. The CDR3 coding sequence is TGTGCCAGCAGGACAGGGTGGCCCCTGAACACTGAAGCTTTCTTT. The chain couples TRBV28 to TRBJ1-1; 7 bases are shared with TRBD1. Per the germline V gene, CDR1 is MDHEN and CDR2 is SYDVKM. This CDR3 region has 15 residues. Trimming removed 6 bases from V and 0 bases from J; junction bases left unmatched: 7.

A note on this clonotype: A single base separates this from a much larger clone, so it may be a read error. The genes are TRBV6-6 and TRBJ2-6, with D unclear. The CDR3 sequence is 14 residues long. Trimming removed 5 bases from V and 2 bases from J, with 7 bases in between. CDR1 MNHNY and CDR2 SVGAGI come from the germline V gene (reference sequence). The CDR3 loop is CASSGFPGANVLTF. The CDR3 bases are TGTGCCAGCAGTGGATTTCCTGGGGCCAACGTCCTGACTTTC.

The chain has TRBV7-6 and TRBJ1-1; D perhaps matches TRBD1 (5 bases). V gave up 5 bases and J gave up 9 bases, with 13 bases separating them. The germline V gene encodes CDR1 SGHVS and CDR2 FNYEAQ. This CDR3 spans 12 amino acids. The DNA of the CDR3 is TGTGCCAGCAGCCCCCGGGGGGTCCAAGCTTTCTTT. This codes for CASSPRGVQAFF.

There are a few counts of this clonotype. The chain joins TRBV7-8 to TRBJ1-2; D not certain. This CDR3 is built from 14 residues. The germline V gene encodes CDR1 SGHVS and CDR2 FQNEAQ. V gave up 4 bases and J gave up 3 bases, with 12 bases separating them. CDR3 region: CASSSQDRDYGYTF. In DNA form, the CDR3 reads TGTGCCAGCAGCTCACAAGATCGGGACTATGGCTACACCTTC.

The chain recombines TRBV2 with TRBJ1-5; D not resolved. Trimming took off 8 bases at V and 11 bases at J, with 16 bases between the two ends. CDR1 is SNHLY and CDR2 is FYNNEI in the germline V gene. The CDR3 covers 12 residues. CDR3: CASFLEGETQHF. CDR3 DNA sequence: TGTGCCAGCTTCTTGGAGGGCGAGACCCAGCATTTT.

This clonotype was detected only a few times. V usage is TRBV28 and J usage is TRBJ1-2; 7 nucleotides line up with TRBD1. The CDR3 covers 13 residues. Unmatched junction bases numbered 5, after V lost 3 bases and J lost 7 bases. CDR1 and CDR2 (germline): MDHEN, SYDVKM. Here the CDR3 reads CASSLERQGGYTF. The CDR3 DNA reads TGTGCCAGCAGTTTGGAGCGACAGGGTGGCTACACCTTC.

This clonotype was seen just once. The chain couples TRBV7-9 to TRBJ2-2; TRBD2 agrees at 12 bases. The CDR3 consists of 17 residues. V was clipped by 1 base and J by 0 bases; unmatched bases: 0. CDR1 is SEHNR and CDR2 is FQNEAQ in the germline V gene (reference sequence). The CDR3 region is CASSLGTSGANTGELFF. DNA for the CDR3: TGTGCCAGCAGCTTAGGGACTAGCGGGGCGAACACCGGGGAGCTGTTTTTT.

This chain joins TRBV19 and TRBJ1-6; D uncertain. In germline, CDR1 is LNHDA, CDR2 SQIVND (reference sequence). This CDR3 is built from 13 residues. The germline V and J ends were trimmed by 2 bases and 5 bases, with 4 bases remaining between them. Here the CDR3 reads CASSISDNSPLHF. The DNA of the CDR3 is TGTGCCAGTAGTATATCGGATAATTCACCCCTCCACTTT. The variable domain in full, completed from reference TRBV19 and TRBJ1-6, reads DGGITQSPKYLFRKEGQNVTLSCEQNLNHDAMYWYRQDPGQGLRLIYYSQIVNDFQKGDIAEGYSVSREKKESFPLTVTSAQKNPTAFYLCASSISDNSPLHFGNGTRLTVT.

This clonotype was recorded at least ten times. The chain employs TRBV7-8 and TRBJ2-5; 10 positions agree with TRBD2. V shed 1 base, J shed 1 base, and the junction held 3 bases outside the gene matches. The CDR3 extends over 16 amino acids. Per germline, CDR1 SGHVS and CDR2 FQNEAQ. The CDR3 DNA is TGTGCCAGCAGCTTAGAACGACTAGCGGGCCAAGAGACCCAGTACTTC. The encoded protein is CASSLERLAGQETQYF.

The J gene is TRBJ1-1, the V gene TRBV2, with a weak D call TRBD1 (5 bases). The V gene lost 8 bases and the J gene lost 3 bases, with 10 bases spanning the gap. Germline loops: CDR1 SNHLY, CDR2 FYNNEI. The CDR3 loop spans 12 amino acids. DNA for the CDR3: TGTGCCAGCTGGGGGGTTTACACTGAAGCTTTCTTT. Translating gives CASWGVYTEAFF.

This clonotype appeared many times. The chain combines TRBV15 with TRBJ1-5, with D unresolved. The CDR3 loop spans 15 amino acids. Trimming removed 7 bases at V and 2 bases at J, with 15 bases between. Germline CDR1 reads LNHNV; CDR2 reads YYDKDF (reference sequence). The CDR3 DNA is TGTGCCACCAACAAAGAGGGCCCGGGCAATCAGCCCCAGCATTTT. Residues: CATNKEGPGNQPQHF.

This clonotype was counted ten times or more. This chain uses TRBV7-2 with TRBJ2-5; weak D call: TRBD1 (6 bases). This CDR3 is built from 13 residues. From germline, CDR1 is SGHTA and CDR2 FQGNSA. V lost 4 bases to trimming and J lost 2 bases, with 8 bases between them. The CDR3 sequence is CASSWGLQETQYF. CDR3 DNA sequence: TGTGCCAGCAGCTGGGGGCTACAAGAGACCCAGTACTTC.